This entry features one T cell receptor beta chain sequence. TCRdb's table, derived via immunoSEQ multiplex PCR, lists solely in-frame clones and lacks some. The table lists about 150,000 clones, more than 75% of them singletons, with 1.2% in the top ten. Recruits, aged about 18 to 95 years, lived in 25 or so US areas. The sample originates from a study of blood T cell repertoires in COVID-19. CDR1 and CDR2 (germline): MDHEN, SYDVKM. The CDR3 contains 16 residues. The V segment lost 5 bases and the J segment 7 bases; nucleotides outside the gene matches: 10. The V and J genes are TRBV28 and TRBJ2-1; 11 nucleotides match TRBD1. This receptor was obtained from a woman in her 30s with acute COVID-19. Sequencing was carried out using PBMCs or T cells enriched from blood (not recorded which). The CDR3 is CASSLPPGQGANEQFF. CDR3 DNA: TGTGCCAGCAGTCTCCCTCCCGGACAGGGGGCAAATGAGCAGTTCTTC.